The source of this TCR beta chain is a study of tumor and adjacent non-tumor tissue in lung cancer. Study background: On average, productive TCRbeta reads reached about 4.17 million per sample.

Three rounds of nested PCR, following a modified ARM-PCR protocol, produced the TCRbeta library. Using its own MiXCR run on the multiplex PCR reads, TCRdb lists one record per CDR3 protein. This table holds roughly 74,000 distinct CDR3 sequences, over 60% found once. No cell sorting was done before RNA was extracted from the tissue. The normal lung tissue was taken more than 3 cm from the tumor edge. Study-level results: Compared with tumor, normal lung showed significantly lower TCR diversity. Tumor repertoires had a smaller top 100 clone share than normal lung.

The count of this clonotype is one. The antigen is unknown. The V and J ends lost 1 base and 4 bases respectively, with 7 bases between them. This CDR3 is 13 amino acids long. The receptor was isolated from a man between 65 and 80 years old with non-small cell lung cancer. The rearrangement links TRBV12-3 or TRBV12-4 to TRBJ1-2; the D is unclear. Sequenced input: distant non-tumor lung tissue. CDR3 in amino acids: CASSLGVIYGYTF. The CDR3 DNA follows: TGTGCCAGCAGTTTAGGGGTCATCTATGGCTACACCTTC.